This T cell receptor (beta chain) was identified during a study of glioma-infiltrating T cells after dendritic cell vaccination. Specified time point: after dendritic cell vaccination, including at tumor progression/relapse. Fresh-frozen tumor tissue and more than two years of survival data were available for all. Isocitrate dehydrogenase mutation was absent in all glioblastoma patients. The CDR3 has 12 amino acids. Trimming took 3 bases from V and 2 from J, leaving 6 bases between them. Germline assignment: CDR1 SQVTM and CDR2 ANQGSEA. The method was immunoSEQ multiplex PCR; TCRdb's version includes in-frame clones alone and lacks a portion of them. Found here are 50,000 to 75,000 clones, over 75% of them singletons; the top ten hold about 9%.

The receptor was derived from a human donor with glioblastoma. The genes are TRBV29-1 and TRBJ2-3; D not certain. The specimen was blood, collected after dendritic cell vaccination. The DNA for the CDR3 is TGCAGCGTTGACGGAGCCACAGATACGCAGTATTTT. The encoded protein is CSVDGATDTQYF.